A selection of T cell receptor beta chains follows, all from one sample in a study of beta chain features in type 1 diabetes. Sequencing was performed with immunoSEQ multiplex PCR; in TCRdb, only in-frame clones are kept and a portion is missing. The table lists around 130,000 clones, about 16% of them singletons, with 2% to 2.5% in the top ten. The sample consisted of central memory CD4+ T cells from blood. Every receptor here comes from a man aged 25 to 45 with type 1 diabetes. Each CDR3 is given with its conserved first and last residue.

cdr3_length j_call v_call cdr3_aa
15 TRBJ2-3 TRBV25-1 CASTRPGWSTDTQYF
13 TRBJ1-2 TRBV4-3 CASSQEQGYGYTF
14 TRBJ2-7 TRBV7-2 CASSRDRGTYEQYF
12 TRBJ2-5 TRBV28 CASSSQKETQYF
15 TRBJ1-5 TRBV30 CAWSVQGRGNQPQHF
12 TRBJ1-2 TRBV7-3 CASSLTNYGYTF
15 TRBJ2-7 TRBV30 CAWSRLGQGANEQYF
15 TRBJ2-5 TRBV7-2 CASSPTGTEGETQYF
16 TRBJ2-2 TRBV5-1 CASSLQTGTNTGELFF
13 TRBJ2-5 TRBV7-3 CASSLIREETQYF
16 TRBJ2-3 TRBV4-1 CASSPSPGQGTDTQYF
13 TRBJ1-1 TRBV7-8 CASSGQVNTEAFF
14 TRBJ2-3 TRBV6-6 CASERTDSTDTQYF
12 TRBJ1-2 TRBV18 CASSPDIYGYTF
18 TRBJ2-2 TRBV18 CASSPRVPGQGDTGELFF
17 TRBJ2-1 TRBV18 CASSPRDATSGYNEQFF
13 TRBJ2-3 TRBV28 CASSFGGTDTQYF
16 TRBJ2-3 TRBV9 CASSVGPSGYTDTQYF
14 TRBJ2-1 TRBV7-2 CASARDRVQGEQFF
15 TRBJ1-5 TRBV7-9 CASSLGTGRGQPQHF
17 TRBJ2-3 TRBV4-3 CASSQEGQGPSTDTQYF
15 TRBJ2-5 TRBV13 CASSPPGQGPETQYF
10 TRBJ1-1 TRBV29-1 CSVDVGEAFF